The 10 T cell receptor beta chains presented below share a single source sample, sequenced in a study of blood T cell repertoires in COVID-19. Clones were sequenced by immunoSEQ multiplex PCR, and TCRdb holds only the in-frame ones, with some missing. The table shows roughly 38,000 clones, with 70% to 80% occurring only once. The sample comprised peripheral blood. The receptors stem from a man in his 60s with active COVID-19.

This chain joins TRBV6-2 or TRBV6-3 and TRBJ2-5; the D is unclear. The V gene lost 2 bases and the J gene lost 5 bases, with 6 bases spanning the gap. The germline gives CDR1 MNHEY, CDR2 SVGEGT. This CDR3 spans 12 amino acids. CDR3 nucleotides: TGTGCCAGCAGTTACGGGCTGGAGACCCAGTACTTC. It translates to CASSYGLETQYF.

The gene calls are TRBV10-3 and TRBJ2-5, with 8 bases identical to TRBD2. Germline V CDR1 and CDR2: ENHRY, SYGVKD. V gave up 0 bases and J gave up 5 bases; unmatched junction bases: 8. CDR3 length equals 16 residues. The CDR3 sequence: CAISESMTGGPETQYF. The CDR3, as DNA: TGTGCCATCAGTGAGTCGATGACGGGGGGGCCCGAGACCCAGTACTTC.

The rearrangement links TRBV20-1 to TRBJ1-5, with TRBD1 identical over 7 bases. There are 14 residues in the CDR3. Germline CDR1 is DFQATT and CDR2 is SNEGSKA (reference sequence). The J segment lost 4 bases and the V segment lost 3 bases, leaving 6 bases of the junction unmatched. The CDR3 bases are TGCAGTGCTAGTACAGGGGCGGGGAATCAGCCCCAGCATTTT. This codes for CSASTGAGNQPQHF.

The V call is TRBV6-2 or TRBV6-3, the J call TRBJ2-1; D unclear. The CDR3 length is 14 residues. Germline values: CDR1 MNHEY, CDR2 SVGEGT. V lost 0 bases to trimming and J lost 5 bases, with 8 bases between them. Here the CDR3 reads CASSYSSLNNEQFF. The CDR3 region has the DNA TGTGCCAGCAGTTACTCCAGTTTAAACAATGAGCAGTTCTTC.

The chain is built from TRBV4-3 and TRBJ1-1, with D perhaps TRBD1 (5 bases). V was shortened by 0 bases and J by 0 bases, with 14 bases between the two germline ends. The CDR3 length is 17 residues. Germline V gene lookup returns CDR1 LGHNA and CDR2 YSLEER. The CDR3 DNA reads TGCGCCAGCAGCCAAGATCAGTGGCAGGGCATGAACACTGAAGCTTTCTTT. Amino acids: CASSQDQWQGMNTEAFF.

The chain uses TRBV11-2 and TRBJ2-1, with 10 bases that match TRBD2. CDR1 and CDR2 from the germline V gene are SGHAT and FQNNGV. This CDR3 has 16 amino acids. V lost 3 bases, J lost 3 bases, and 5 bases stayed unmatched. The CDR3 here is CASSFIAGGYYNEQFF. CDR3 DNA: TGTGCCAGCAGCTTCATAGCGGGGGGCTACTACAATGAGCAGTTCTTC.

The chain uses TRBV11-2 and TRBJ1-3, with a weak D call TRBD1 (6 bases). This CDR3 region has 18 residues. Germline CDR1 and CDR2: SGHAT and FQNNGV. Deletions cut 4 bases from V and 0 bases from J, with 19 bases between. In nucleotides, the CDR3 is TGTGCCAGCAGCTCGGGATCTTGGGGGCAGCTCTCTGGAAACACCATATATTTT. Protein sequence: CASSSGSWGQLSGNTIYF. The full variable domain, its missing parts supplied by reference TRBV11-2 and TRBJ1-3, is EAGVAQSPRYKIIEKRQSVAFWCNPISGHATLYWYQQILGQGPKLLIQFQNNGVVDDSQLPKDRFSAERLKGVDSTLKIQPAKLEDSAVYLCASSSGSWGQLSGNTIYFGEGSWLTVV.

The chain is built from TRBV30 and TRBJ1-5; D is possibly TRBD1 (6 bases). There are 13 residues in the CDR3. V was pared by 5 bases and J by 4 bases, with 12 bases between. CDR1 and CDR2 from the germline V gene are GTSNPN and SVGIG (reference sequence). The CDR3 spells CAWGRQDNQPQHF. The CDR3 DNA follows: TGTGCCTGGGGGAGACAGGATAATCAGCCCCAGCATTTT.

This sequence joins TRBV10-3 and TRBJ2-1, with D tentatively TRBD2 (6 bases). Trimming stripped 4 bases from V and 4 bases from J, with 17 bases between. The length of the CDR3 is 16 residues. Germline V gives CDR1 ENHRY, CDR2 SYGVKD. The CDR3: CAISGRRDGYYNEQFF. CDR3 DNA: TGTGCCATCAGTGGTCGGCGGGACGGATATTACAATGAGCAGTTCTTC.

The chain recombines TRBV6-5 with TRBJ1-1; D is perhaps TRBD1 (6 bases). The CDR3 extends over 12 amino acids. Germline CDR1 and CDR2: MNHEY and SVGAGI. V was cut by 8 bases and J by 4 bases, with 11 bases left in between. The CDR3 reads CASGRGSTEAFF. In nucleotides, the CDR3 is TGTGCCAGCGGCAGGGGCAGCACTGAAGCTTTCTTT.